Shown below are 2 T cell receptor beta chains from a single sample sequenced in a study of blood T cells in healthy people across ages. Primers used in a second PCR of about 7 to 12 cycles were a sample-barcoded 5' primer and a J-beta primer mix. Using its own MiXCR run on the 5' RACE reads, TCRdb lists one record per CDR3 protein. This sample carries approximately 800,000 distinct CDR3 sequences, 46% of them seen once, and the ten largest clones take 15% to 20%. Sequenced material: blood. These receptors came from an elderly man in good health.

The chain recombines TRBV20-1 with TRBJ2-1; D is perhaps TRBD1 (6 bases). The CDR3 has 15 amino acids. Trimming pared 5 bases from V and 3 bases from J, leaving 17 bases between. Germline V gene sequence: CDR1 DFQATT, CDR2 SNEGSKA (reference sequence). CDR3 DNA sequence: TGCAGTGCTCCTTACGGGACAAGGAACTACAATGAGCAGTTCTTC. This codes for CSAPYGTRNYNEQFF.

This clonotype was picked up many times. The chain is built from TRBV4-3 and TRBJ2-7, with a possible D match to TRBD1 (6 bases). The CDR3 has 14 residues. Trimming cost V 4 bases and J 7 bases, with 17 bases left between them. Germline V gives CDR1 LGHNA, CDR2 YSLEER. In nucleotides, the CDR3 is TGCGCCAGCAGCCCTGGCACAGGGTTTGGTGAGCAGTACTTC. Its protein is CASSPGTGFGEQYF.